This T cell receptor (beta chain) was profiled in a study of cytomegalovirus exposure and HLA in healthy donors. PCR used 60 Vbeta primers and 13 Jbeta primers. Generated by immunoSEQ multiplex PCR, the TCRdb table keeps only in-frame clones and is missing some. The repertoire holds a few hundred thousand clones, approximately 80% seen once, with approximately 0.22% in the top ten. The CDR3 is 13 residues long. V lost 3 bases and J 4 bases, leaving 9 bases between the germline ends. Germline assignment: CDR1 MNHEY and CDR2 SMNVEV (reference sequence). Input material: PBMCs. The V call is TRBV27, the J call TRBJ1-1; D is possibly TRBD1 (5 bases). This TCR was recovered from a girl aged 2 to 9 in good health and CMV-seronegative. CDR3 DNA sequence: TGTGCCAGCAGTTTTAGACAGCGCACTGAAGCTTTCTTT. The encoded protein is CASSFRQRTEAFF.